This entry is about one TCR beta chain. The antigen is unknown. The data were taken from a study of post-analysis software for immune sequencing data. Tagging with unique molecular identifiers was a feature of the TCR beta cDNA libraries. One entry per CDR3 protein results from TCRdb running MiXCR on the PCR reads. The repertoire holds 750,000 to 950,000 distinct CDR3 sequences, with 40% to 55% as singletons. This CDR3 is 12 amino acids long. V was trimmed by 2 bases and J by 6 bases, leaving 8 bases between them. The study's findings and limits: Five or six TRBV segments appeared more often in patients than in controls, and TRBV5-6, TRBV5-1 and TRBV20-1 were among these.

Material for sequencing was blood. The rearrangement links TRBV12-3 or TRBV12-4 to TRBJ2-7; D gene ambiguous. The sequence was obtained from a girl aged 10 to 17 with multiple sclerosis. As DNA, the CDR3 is TGTGCCAGCAGTTTACAAGATCTCGAGCAGTACTTC. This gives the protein CASSLQDLEQYF.